This T cell receptor (beta chain) was captured in a study of blood T cell repertoires in COVID-19. About the research overall: The United States, Italy and Spain supplied acute and convalescent COVID-19 samples. Nucleic acid was either cDNA or gDNA, and it came from T cells, B-cell-depleted T cells, or PBMCs.

Trimming cost V 11 bases and J 1 base, with 7 bases left between them. This CDR3 contains 11 residues. The germline gives CDR1 MGHDK, CDR2 SYGVNS. How the authors handled the data: Amplification of reference gene primers provided the estimated nucleated cell counts. The data were produced by immunoSEQ multiplex PCR, yet TCRdb's version contains in-frame clones alone and is incomplete. V and J calls plus clone size are reproduced from that table; the DNA served to infer D and trimming. The data contain about 210,000 clones, 84% of them seen just once; the ten biggest clones take up over 2%. The sequencing sample was made of peripheral blood. The TCR originated in a man aged 40-49 years who had recovered from COVID-19. The rearrangement joins TRBV25-1 to TRBJ2-3, with D uncertain. This CDR3 is CALVGTDTQYF. CDR3 nucleotides: TGTGCCCTCGTTGGCACAGATACGCAGTATTTT.